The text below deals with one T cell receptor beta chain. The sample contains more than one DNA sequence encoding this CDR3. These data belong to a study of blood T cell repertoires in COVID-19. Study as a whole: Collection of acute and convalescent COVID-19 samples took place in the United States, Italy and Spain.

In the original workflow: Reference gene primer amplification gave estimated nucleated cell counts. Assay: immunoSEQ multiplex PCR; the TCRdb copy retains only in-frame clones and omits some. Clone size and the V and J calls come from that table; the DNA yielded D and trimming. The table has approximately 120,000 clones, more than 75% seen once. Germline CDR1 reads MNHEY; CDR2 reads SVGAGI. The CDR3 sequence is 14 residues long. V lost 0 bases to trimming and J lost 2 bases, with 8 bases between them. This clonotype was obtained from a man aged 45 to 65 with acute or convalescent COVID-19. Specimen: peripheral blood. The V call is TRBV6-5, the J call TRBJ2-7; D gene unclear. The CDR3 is CASSYSGGPYEQYF. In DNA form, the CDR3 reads TGTGCCAGCAGTTACTCTGGCGGCCCCTACGAGCAGTACTTC.